The source of this T cell receptor (beta chain) is a study of T cells in Graves' hyperthyroidism and ophthalmopathy. Study information: Peripheral blood was secured at the point of initial diagnosis, before any treatment. Study outcomes and limitations: From stable hyperthyroidism, ophthalmopathy was separated by a 13 V-J model. Within blood appeared most thyroid clonotypes that had expanded above 0.001. Ophthalmopathy got predicted by the model a median roughly 6.4 months before its onset.

RNA transcripts gave rise to amplified TCR beta CDR3 regions. A set of HTBI primers served as the primers for a first-round RT-PCR of the TCR CDR3. One entry per CDR3 protein results from TCRdb running MiXCR on the multiplex PCR reads. The table shows about 400,000 distinct CDR3 sequences, with more than 13% occurring only once. This clonotype was observed at least ten times. Antigen unknown. Trimming took off 0 bases at V and 5 bases at J, with 7 bases between the two ends. Germline V gives CDR1 LGHNA, CDR2 YNFKEQ. The CDR3 loop spans 13 amino acids. This receptor was taken from a woman under 40 with Graves' hyperthyroidism. Source material: blood. This chain joins TRBV4-2 and TRBJ2-5; no reliable D call. The chain's CDR3 is CASSQDPGETQYF. The CDR3 DNA reads TGTGCCAGCAGCCAAGATCCTGGGGAGACCCAGTACTTC.